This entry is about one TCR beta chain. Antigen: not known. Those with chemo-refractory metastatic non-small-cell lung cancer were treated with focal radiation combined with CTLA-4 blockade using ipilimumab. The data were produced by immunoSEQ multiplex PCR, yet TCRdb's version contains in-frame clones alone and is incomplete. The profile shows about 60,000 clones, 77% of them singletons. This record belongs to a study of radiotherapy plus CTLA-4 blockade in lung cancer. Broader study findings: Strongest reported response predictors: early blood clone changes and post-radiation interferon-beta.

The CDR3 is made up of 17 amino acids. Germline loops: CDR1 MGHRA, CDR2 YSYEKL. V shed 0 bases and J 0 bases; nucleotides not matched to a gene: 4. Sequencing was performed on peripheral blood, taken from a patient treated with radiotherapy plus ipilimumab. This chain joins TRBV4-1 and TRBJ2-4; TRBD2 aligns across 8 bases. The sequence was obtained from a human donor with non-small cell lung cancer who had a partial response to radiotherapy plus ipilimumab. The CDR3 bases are TGCGCCAGCAGCCAAGATCGGGGGGGGCTAGCCAAAAACATTCAGTACTTC. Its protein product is CASSQDRGGLAKNIQYF.